The following is a TCR beta chain sequence with its context. One base away lies a much larger clone, so this may be a sequencing read error. The sample belongs to a study of blood T cells in healthy people across ages. Study as a whole: Roughly one uniquely barcoded beta molecule per two T cells was captured.

Staff drew around 10 milliliters of peripheral blood from each donor. Combining a sample-barcoded 5' primer with a J-beta primer mix, a second PCR ran for roughly 6 to 12 cycles. TCRdb re-called the 5' RACE reads with MiXCR, one entry per CDR3 protein. The repertoire holds around 900,000 distinct CDR3 sequences, with about 53% as singletons. The CDR3 loop spans 16 amino acids. Unmatched junction bases numbered 17, after V lost 5 bases and J lost 7 bases. Germline V gene data show CDR1 as SEHNR and CDR2 as FQNEAQ (reference sequence). Sequencing input: blood. J is TRBJ2-7 and V is TRBV7-9, with 7 nucleotides matching TRBD1. The TCR was taken from a woman aged 55 to 70 in good health. The CDR3 is CASSLTGSNLGNEQYF. CDR3 in DNA: TGTGCCAGCAGCCTGACAGGGTCAAATTTAGGCAATGAGCAGTACTTC.